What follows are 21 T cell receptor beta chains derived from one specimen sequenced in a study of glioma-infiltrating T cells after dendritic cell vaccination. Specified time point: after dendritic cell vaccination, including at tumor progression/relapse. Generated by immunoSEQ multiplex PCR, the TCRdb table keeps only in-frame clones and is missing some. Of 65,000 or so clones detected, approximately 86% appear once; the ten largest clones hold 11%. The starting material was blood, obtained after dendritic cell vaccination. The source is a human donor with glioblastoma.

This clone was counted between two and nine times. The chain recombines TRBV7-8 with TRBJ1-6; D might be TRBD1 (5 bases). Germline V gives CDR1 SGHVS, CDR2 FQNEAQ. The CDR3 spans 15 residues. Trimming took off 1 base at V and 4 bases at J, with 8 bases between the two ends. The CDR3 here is CASSLGQRYNSPLHF. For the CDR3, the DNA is TGTGCCAGCAGCTTAGGACAGCGTTATAATTCACCCCTCCACTTT.

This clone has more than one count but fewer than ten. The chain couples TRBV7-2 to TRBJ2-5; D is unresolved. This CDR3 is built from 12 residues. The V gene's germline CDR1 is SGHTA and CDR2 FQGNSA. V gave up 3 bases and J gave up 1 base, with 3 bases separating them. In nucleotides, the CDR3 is TGTGCCAGCAGCTTCTTCCAAGAGACCCAGTACTTC. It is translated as CASSFFQETQYF.

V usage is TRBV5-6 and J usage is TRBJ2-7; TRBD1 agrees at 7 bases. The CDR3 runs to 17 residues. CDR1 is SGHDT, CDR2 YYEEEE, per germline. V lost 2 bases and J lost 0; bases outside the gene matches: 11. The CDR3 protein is CASSLKRGTDSSYEQYF. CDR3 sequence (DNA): TGTGCCAGCAGCTTAAAACGAGGGACAGATAGCTCCTACGAGCAGTACTTC.

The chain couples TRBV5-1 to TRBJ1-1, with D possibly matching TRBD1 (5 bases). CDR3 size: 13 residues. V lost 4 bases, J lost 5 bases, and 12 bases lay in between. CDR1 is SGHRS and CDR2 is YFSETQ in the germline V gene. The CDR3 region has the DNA TGCGCCAGCAGCCAACGCGGGGGGACTGAAGCTTTCTTT. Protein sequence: CASSQRGGTEAFF.

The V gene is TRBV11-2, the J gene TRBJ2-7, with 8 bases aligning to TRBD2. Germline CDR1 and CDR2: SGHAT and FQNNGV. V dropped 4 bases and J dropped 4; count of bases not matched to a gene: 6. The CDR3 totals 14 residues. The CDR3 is CASSSSGRVYEQYF. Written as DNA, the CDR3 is TGTGCCAGCAGCTCGAGCGGGAGAGTTTACGAGCAGTACTTC.

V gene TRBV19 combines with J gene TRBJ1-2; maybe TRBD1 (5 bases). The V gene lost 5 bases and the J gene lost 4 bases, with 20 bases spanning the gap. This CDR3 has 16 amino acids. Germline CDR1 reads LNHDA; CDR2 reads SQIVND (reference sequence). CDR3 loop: CASSYLQGASSYGYTF. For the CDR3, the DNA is TGTGCCAGTAGTTACCTTCAGGGCGCTTCTAGCTATGGCTACACCTTC.

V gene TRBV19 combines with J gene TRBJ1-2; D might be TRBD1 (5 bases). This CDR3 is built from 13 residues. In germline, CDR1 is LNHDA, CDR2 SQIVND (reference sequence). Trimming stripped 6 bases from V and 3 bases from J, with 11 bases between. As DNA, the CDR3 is TGTGCCAGTAGCTGGGGAGGGGACTATGGCTACACCTTC. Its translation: CASSWGGDYGYTF.

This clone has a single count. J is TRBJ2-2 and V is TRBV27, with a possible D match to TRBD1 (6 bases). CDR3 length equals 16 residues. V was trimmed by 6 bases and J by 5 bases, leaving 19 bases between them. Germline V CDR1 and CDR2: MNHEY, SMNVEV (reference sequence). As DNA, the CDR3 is TGTGCCAGCAGCATTGCAGGGGCTGGTCTGACCGGGGAGCTGTTTTTT. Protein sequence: CASSIAGAGLTGELFF.

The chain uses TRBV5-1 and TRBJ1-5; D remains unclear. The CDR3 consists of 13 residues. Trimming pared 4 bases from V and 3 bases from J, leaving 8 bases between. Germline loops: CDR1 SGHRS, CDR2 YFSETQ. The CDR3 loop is CASSRSYNQPQHF. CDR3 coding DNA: TGCGCCAGCAGCCGGTCTTACAATCAGCCCCAGCATTTT.

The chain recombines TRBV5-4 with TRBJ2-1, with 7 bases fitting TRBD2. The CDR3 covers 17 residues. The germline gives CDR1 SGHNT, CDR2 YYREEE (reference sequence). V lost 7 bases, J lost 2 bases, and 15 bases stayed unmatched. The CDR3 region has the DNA TGTGCCAGCCCCGCGGGCGCCAGCGGGGCCACCTACAATGAGCAGTTCTTC. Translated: CASPAGASGATYNEQFF.

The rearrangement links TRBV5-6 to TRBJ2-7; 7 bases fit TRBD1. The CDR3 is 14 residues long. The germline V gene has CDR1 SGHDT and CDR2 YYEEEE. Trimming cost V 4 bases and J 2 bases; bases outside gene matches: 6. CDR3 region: CASSRDRKTYEQYF. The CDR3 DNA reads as TGTGCCAGCAGCCGGGACAGAAAGACCTACGAGCAGTACTTC.

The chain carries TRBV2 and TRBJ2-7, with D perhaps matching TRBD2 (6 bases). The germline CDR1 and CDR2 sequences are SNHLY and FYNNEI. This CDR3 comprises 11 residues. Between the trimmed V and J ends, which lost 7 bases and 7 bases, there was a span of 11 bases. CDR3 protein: CASKMGREQYF. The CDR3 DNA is TGTGCCAGCAAAATGGGGAGGGAGCAGTACTTC.

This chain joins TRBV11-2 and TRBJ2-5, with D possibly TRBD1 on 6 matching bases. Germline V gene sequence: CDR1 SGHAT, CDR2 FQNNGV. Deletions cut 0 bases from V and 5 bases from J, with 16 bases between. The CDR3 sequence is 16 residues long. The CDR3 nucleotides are TGTGCCAGCAGCTTAGATGGAACAGGGTGGATTGAGACCCAGTACTTC. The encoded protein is CASSLDGTGWIETQYF. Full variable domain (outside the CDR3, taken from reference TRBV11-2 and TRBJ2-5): EAGVAQSPRYKIIEKRQSVAFWCNPISGHATLYWYQQILGQGPKLLIQFQNNGVVDDSQLPKDRFSAERLKGVDSTLKIQPAKLEDSAVYLCASSLDGTGWIETQYFGPGTRLLVL.

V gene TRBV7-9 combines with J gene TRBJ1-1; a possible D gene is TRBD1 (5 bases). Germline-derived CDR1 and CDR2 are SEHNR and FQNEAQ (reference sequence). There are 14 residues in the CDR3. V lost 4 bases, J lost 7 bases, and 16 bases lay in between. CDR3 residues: CASSSPGQGLEAFF. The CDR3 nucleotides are TGTGCCAGCAGCTCCCCCGGGCAGGGCCTTGAAGCTTTCTTT.

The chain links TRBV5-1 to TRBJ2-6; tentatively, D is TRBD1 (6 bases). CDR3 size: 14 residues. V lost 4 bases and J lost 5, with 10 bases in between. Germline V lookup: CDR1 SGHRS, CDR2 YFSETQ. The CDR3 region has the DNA TGCGCCAGCAGCGTACAGGGCTGGGCCAACGTCCTGACTTTC. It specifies CASSVQGWANVLTF.

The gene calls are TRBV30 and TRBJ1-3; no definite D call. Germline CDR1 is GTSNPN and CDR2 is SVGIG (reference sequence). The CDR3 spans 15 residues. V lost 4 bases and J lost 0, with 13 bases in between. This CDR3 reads CAWIVGPSSGNTIYF. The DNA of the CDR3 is TGTGCCTGGATCGTGGGCCCGAGCTCTGGAAACACCATATATTTT.

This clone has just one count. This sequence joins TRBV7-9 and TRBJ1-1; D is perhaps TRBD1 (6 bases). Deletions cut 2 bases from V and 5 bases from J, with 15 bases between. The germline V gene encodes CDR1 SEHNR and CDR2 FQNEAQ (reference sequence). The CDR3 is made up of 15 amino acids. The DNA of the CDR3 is TGTGCCAGCAGCTTAATCGGGGGGGCGCTTACTGAAGCTTTCTTT. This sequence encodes CASSLIGGALTEAFF.

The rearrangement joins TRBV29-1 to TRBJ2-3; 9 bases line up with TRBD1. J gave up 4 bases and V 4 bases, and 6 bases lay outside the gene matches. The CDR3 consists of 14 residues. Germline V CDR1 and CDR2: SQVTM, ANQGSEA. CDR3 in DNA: TGCAGCGTTGCCGGGACAGGGTTGTCAGATACGCAGTATTTT. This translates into CSVAGTGLSDTQYF.

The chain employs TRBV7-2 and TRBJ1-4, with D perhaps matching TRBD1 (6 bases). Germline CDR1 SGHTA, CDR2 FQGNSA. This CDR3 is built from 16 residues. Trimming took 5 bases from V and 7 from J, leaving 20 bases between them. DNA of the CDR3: TGTGCCAGCAGCAAAACAGGGCTCGACGCCATTGAAAAACTGTTTTTT. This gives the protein CASSKTGLDAIEKLFF.

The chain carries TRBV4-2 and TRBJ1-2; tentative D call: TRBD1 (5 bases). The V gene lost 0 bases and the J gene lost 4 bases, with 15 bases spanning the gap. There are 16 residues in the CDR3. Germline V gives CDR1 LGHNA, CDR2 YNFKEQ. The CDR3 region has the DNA TGTGCCAGCAGCCAAGAGATCTCCAGGGAAGGCTATGGCTACACCTTC. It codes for CASSQEISREGYGYTF.

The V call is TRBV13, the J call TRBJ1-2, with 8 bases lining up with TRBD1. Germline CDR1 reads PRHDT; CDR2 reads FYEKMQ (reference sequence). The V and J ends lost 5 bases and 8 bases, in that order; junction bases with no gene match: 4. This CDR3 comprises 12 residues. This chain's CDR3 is CASSLTGEGYTF. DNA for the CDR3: TGTGCCAGCAGCCTGACAGGGGAAGGCTACACCTTC.